The next 22 T cell receptor beta chains were all read from a single sample in a study of T cells after yellow fever vaccination. One entry per CDR3 protein results from TCRdb running MiXCR on the 5' RACE reads. The profile shows some 290,000 distinct CDR3 sequences, approximately 11% of them singletons. The material sequenced was CD4+ T cells sorted from PBMCs, taken 45 days after the yellow fever booster vaccination. The receptors were sampled from a young man who received the YFV17D yellow fever vaccine.

This clonotype was observed a handful of times. The rearrangement uses TRBV6-5 and TRBJ2-3; D unresolved. CDR1 and CDR2 from the germline V gene are MNHEY and SVGAGI. V was clipped by 8 bases and J by 4 bases, with 10 bases between them. CDR3 length equals 12 residues. CDR3 amino acids: CASSASSDTQYF. As DNA, the CDR3 is TGTGCCAGCTCGGCTAGTTCAGATACGCAGTATTTT.

This chain links TRBV5-4 with TRBJ2-3; 9 nucleotides align to TRBD2. Losses at the gene ends were 0 bases for V and 0 bases for J; bases not matched to a gene: 8. Germline V gene data show CDR1 as SGHNT and CDR2 as YYREEE (reference sequence). The CDR3 covers 18 residues. CDR3 bases: TGTGCCAGCAGCTTGGGGCTAGCGGGGTTGCCTAGCACAGATACGCAGTATTTT. Its protein is CASSLGLAGLPSTDTQYF.

This clonotype was counted a few times. The chain carries TRBV7-9 and TRBJ1-5; D call uncertain. The CDR3 loop spans 15 amino acids. Germline V gives CDR1 SEHNR, CDR2 FQNEAQ (reference sequence). The ends were cut back, 2 bases at V and 6 bases at J, with 14 bases in the middle. The CDR3 here is CASSLFPDFGQPQHF. CDR3 sequence (DNA): TGTGCCAGCAGCTTATTTCCGGATTTTGGTCAGCCCCAGCATTTT.

This clonotype is medium-sized by share. The CDR3 protein is CASSISVLTGELFF. CDR3 nucleotides: TGTGCCAGTAGTATTAGCGTCTTGACCGGGGAGCTGTTTTTT. The chain combines TRBV19 with TRBJ2-2, with a weak D call TRBD2 (5 bases). This CDR3 is 14 amino acids long. Looked up from germline, CDR1 is LNHDA and CDR2 is SQIVND (reference sequence). Deletions cut 3 bases from V and 5 bases from J, with 10 bases between.

This clonotype was observed a few times. The rearrangement joins TRBV11-2 to TRBJ2-2, with D possibly being TRBD1 (6 bases). V was cut by 2 bases and J by 7 bases, with 8 bases left in between. Germline-derived CDR1 and CDR2 are SGHAT and FQNNGV. The CDR3 length is 13 residues. The CDR3 region has the DNA TGTGCCAGCAGCTTAACAGGGAACGGGGAGCTGTTTTTT. This sequence encodes CASSLTGNGELFF.

This clonotype was detected ten times or more. The chain employs TRBV29-1 and TRBJ1-1, with D maybe TRBD1 (5 bases). The CDR3 is made up of 13 amino acids. Germline CDR1 reads SQVTM; CDR2 reads ANQGSEA. The V end was cut by 6 bases, the J end by 3 bases, with 14 bases between. The CDR3 here is CSVRRGADTEAFF. As DNA, the CDR3 is TGCAGCGTCCGCCGAGGGGCTGACACTGAAGCTTTCTTT.

The chain joins TRBV20-1 to TRBJ2-2; D remains unclear. This CDR3 is built from 13 residues. Germline V lookup: CDR1 DFQATT, CDR2 SNEGSKA (reference sequence). Deletions cut 3 bases from V and 1 base from J, with 6 bases between. The CDR3 loop is CSARDGNTGELFF. The CDR3 nucleotides are TGCAGTGCTAGGGACGGGAACACCGGGGAGCTGTTTTTT.

This clonotype occurred a few times. The V gene is TRBV6-2 or TRBV6-3, the J gene TRBJ1-3; 9 positions agree with TRBD1. V dropped 6 bases and J dropped 0; count of bases not matched to a gene: 6. In germline, CDR1 is MNHEY, CDR2 SVGEGT. The CDR3 consists of 16 residues. This CDR3 is CASRPGTGSSGNTIYF. In DNA, the CDR3 is TGTGCCAGCAGGCCCGGGACAGGGAGCTCTGGAAACACCATATATTTT.

The genes are TRBV7-6 and TRBJ1-2; D is undetermined. Deletions cut 1 base from V and 4 bases from J, with 13 bases between. CDR3 length equals 15 residues. The germline CDR1 and CDR2 sequences are SGHVS and FNYEAQ. The CDR3 DNA is TGTGCCAGCAGCTTAGAGGTGGCAGACATCTATGGCTACACCTTC. This sequence encodes CASSLEVADIYGYTF.

The chain combines TRBV7-3 with TRBJ2-2, with D possibly being TRBD1 (5 bases). CDR1 is SGHTA, CDR2 FQGTGA, per germline. V dropped 1 base and J dropped 4 bases, with 10 bases sitting between them. The CDR3 is 15 amino acids. The CDR3 spells CASSLMGLGTGELFF. CDR3 coding DNA: TGTGCCAGCAGCTTAATGGGGCTTGGCACCGGGGAGCTGTTTTTT.

This clonotype appeared many times. This CDR3 is CASSLLGQGETQYF. CDR3 in DNA: TGCGCCAGCAGCTTGCTGGGGCAAGGAGAGACCCAGTACTTC. The rearrangement joins TRBV5-1 to TRBJ2-5, with D possibly TRBD1 on 5 matching bases. Germline values: CDR1 SGHRS, CDR2 YFSETQ. CDR3 size: 14 residues. The V end was cut by 1 base, the J end by 4 bases, with 11 bases between.

In its sample, this clonotype was seen a few times. The chain combines TRBV6-2 or TRBV6-3 with TRBJ1-2; no definite D call. The CDR3 is 11 amino acids. The germline gives CDR1 MNHEY, CDR2 SVGEGT. V was pared by 1 base and J by 7 bases, with 4 bases between. Written as DNA, the CDR3 is TGTGCCAGCAGTTACTTTATTGGCTACACCTTC. Translating it yields CASSYFIGYTF.

The chain is built from TRBV7-2 and TRBJ2-7; D might be TRBD2 (6 bases). Looked up from germline, CDR1 is SGHTA and CDR2 is FQGNSA. V was cut by 4 bases and J by 3 bases, with 13 bases left in between. CDR3 length: 14 amino acids. The CDR3, as DNA: TGTGCCAGCAGCTCCGGGAGTACCAGCTACGAGCAGTACTTC. This gives the protein CASSSGSTSYEQYF.

This clonotype occurred many times. The chain couples TRBV30 to TRBJ1-3; D gene uncertain. CDR1 and CDR2 from the germline V gene are GTSNPN and SVGIG (reference sequence). V was pared by 0 bases and J by 2 bases, with 14 bases between. CDR3 size: 16 residues. CDR3: CAWSVDFFPPGNTIYF. CDR3 DNA: TGTGCCTGGAGTGTCGACTTTTTCCCTCCTGGAAACACCATATATTTT.

The chain has TRBV19 and TRBJ2-2, with D maybe TRBD2 (5 bases). Trimming took off 5 bases at V and 4 bases at J, with 11 bases between the two ends. The CDR3 runs to 14 residues. The germline V gene encodes CDR1 LNHDA and CDR2 SQIVND (reference sequence). CDR3 bases: TGTGCCAGTAGTTTGTCGGACTTCACCGGGGAGCTGTTTTTT. It specifies CASSLSDFTGELFF.

The V call is TRBV2, the J call TRBJ1-4; D call uncertain. In germline, CDR1 is SNHLY, CDR2 FYNNEI. This CDR3 has 13 amino acids. V was clipped by 5 bases and J by 4 bases, with 8 bases between them. The CDR3 spells CASSKADNEKLFF. The CDR3, as DNA: TGTGCCAGCAGTAAGGCAGATAATGAAAAACTGTTTTTT.

This chain links TRBV6-5 with TRBJ1-2; TRBD1 agrees at 7 bases. Germline CDR1 is MNHEY and CDR2 is SVGAGI. Trimming at V came to 5 bases and at J to 2 bases, leaving 2 bases not matched to a gene. The CDR3 covers 13 residues. In DNA, the CDR3 is TGTGCCAGCAGTAGACAGGGAAACTATGGCTACACCTTC. Amino acids: CASSRQGNYGYTF.

This clonotype was detected a few times. V usage is TRBV7-2 and J usage is TRBJ1-3; 9 nucleotides align to TRBD1. Germline V lookup: CDR1 SGHTA, CDR2 FQGNSA. The V segment lost 1 base and the J segment 7 bases; nucleotides outside the gene matches: 14. This CDR3 is 18 amino acids long. The CDR3 DNA follows: TGTGCCAGCAGCTTAGTGGTTTTGTCGGACAGGGGTCGGAACACCATATATTTT. This translates into CASSLVVLSDRGRNTIYF.

This clonotype was picked up a small number of times. This sequence joins TRBV18 and TRBJ1-1; D not certain. The length of the CDR3 is 14 residues. Germline CDR1 KGHSH, CDR2 LQKENI. V was cut by 2 bases and J by 4 bases, with 11 bases left in between. The CDR3 DNA is TGTGCCAGCTCACCAGATTCCGCCATCACTGAAGCTTTCTTT. It specifies CASSPDSAITEAFF. Together with reference TRBV18 and TRBJ1-1, the CDR3 gives the full variable domain: NAGVMQNPRHLVRRRGQEARLRCSPMKGHSHVYWYRQLPEEGLKFMVYLQKENIIDESGMPKERFSAEFPKEGPSILRIQQVVRGDSAAYFCASSPDSAITEAFFGQGTRLTVV.

The rearrangement uses TRBV2 and TRBJ2-3, with TRBD2 matching 12 bases. This CDR3 is 13 amino acids long. The ends lost 8 bases at V and 5 bases at J; junction bases unmatched: 2. In germline, CDR1 is SNHLY, CDR2 FYNNEI. The CDR3: CASGLAGRDTQYF. Here the CDR3 DNA reads TGTGCCAGCGGACTAGCGGGGAGAGATACGCAGTATTTT.

This chain links TRBV20-1 with TRBJ2-5; 7 nucleotides match TRBD2. The CDR3 extends over 16 amino acids. Germline V gives CDR1 DFQATT, CDR2 SNEGSKA (reference sequence). Unmatched junction bases numbered 9, after V lost 2 bases and J lost 0 bases. CDR3 region: CSARILLARDQETQYF. CDR3 DNA: TGCAGTGCTAGAATCCTACTAGCGAGGGACCAAGAGACCCAGTACTTC.

This clonotype was counted at least ten times. The rearrangement uses TRBV7-2 and TRBJ2-3; D may be TRBD2 (6 bases). V was clipped by 8 bases and J by 7 bases, with 16 bases between them. Germline loops: CDR1 SGHTA, CDR2 FQGNSA. There are 13 residues in the CDR3. The CDR3 sequence is CASRGGDGYTQYF. The DNA of the CDR3 is TGTGCCAGCCGGGGCGGGGACGGATATACGCAGTATTTT.